This T cell receptor beta chain was sequenced in a study of blood T cell repertoires in COVID-19. Study in general: Sites in the United States, Italy and Spain provided acute and convalescent COVID-19 samples.

In the study's own analysis: Scientists estimated how many nucleated cells there were by amplifying reference gene primers. Data came from immunoSEQ multiplex PCR; TCRdb stores just in-frame clones and leaves some out. The V and J calls and the clone size are those of that table, but D and trimming were determined from the DNA. The sample contains approximately 270,000 clones, 86% of which appear only once. CDR1 is LGHDT, CDR2 YNNKEL, per germline (reference sequence). This CDR3 is built from 13 residues. V was shortened by 4 bases and J by 1 base, with 8 bases between the two germline ends. Clinical history as reported by participants underpinned cohort assignment.

The TCR originated in a man aged 40-49 years who had recovered from COVID-19. The specimen sequenced was PBMCs or T cells enriched from blood (not recorded which). The chain is built from TRBV3-1 (or the pseudogene TRBV3-2) and TRBJ2-7; D may be TRBD2 (5 bases). CDR3 coding DNA: TGTGCCAGCAGCCTCGGGGTTTCCTACGAGCAGTACTTC. Translated, it gives CASSLGVSYEQYF.